This T cell receptor beta chain was identified during a study of blood T cell repertoires in COVID-19. This CDR3 has 13 amino acids. V was pared by 7 bases and J by 2 bases, with 14 bases between. Germline assignment: CDR1 SQVTM and CDR2 ANQGSEA. Assay used: immunoSEQ multiplex PCR; TCRdb lists only in-frame clones, some missing. The sample holds 500,000 or so clones, roughly 87% seen once. The sample consisted of PBMCs or T cells enriched from blood (not recorded which). V is TRBV29-1 and J is TRBJ1-1; D is perhaps TRBD1 (5 bases). This sequence was found in a woman aged 18 to 35 who had recovered from COVID-19. The CDR3 loop is CSAVSQVNTEAFF. The CDR3 bases are TGCAGCGCGGTCTCACAGGTCAACACTGAAGCTTTCTTT.